The clone carrying this T cell receptor beta chain was found a few times. V was pared by 11 bases and J by 0 bases, with 19 bases between. CDR1 SNHLY and CDR2 FYNNEI come from the germline V gene. The CDR3 has 16 residues. Clones were read by immunoSEQ multiplex PCR, and TCRdb kept only the in-frame ones, dropping some. Of fewer than 85,000 clones detected, about 83% appear once; the ten largest clones hold 2% to 2.5%. This sample stems from a study of ipilimumab plus nivolumab after autologous stem cell transplantation. Turning to the study itself: A median of 8 nivolumab and a few ipilimumab doses were given.

Patients got ipilimumab 1 mg/kg beginning 14 to 28 days post-transplant. Patients received nivolumab 3 mg/kg at weeks 1, 4, 7, 10, then fortnightly to week 26. The sequence derives from a male donor with diffuse large B-cell lymphoma. Sequences were derived from PBMCs, sampled in a trial of ipilimumab plus nivolumab as post-transplant consolidation. The chain is built from TRBV2 and TRBJ2-2; perhaps TRBD2 as D (6 bases). The chain's CDR3 is CAGTPGLIANTGELFF. The CDR3, as DNA: TGTGCCGGTACACCGGGACTCATTGCGAACACCGGGGAGCTGTTTTTT.